This TCR beta chain was retrieved from a study of blood T cell repertoires in COVID-19. Study background: Samples taken during acute and convalescent COVID-19 were collected in the United States, Italy and Spain. In each case, the material was cDNA or gDNA derived from T cells, B-cell-depleted T cells, or PBMCs.

Authors' methods: Estimated nucleated cell counts came from reference gene primer amplification. Profiling relied on immunoSEQ multiplex PCR, and the TCRdb table lists in-frame clones only, not all of them. V and J calls plus clone size are reproduced from that table; the DNA served to infer D and trimming. Among under 200,000 clones listed, more than 75% were seen once. Germline V gene data show CDR1 as SGHNT and CDR2 as YYREEE (reference sequence). There are 15 residues in the CDR3. V lost 4 bases to trimming and J lost 3 bases; unmatched junction nucleotides: 9. The origin of this receptor is an elderly woman with acute or convalescent COVID-19. Sequences were obtained from peripheral blood. The chain recombines TRBV5-4 with TRBJ1-1, with 7 nucleotides matching TRBD1. CDR3 DNA: TGTGCCAGCAGCCGGACAGGTCGAAGTGACACTGAAGCTTTCTTT. Translation gives CASSRTGRSDTEAFF.